Listed here are 20 T cell receptor beta chains from one sample, sequenced in a study of identical twins (dated by TCRdb to 2016 to 2017). Library generation was performed with 5' RACE. TCRdb records Illumina HiSeq 2000 as the sequencer. TCRdb reprocessed the public reads (quality trimming at Q25 with fastp, clone calling with MiXCR) and kept in-frame beta chains. Here each entry gathers all rows of one CDR3 protein and keeps the most common genes and DNA. This sample gives under 900,000 distinct CDR3 sequences in total; about 12% of them show up just once. The ten most abundant clones make up about 1.6% of the sample. These data were also filed under a second study, of yellow fever vaccine responses in identical twins.

The source material was PBMCs. These receptor sequences come from a woman aged 18-29 years in good health.

This clonotype showed up just a few times. The chain links TRBV12-3 or TRBV12-4 to TRBJ2-3; D is unclear. The CDR3 covers 15 residues. V was cut by 3 bases and J by 7 bases, with 17 bases left in between. The CDR3 spells CASSFSSKVAYTQYF. CDR3 nucleotide sequence: TGTGCCAGCAGTTTTTCTTCGAAGGTGGCCTATACGCAGTATTTT.

V and J are TRBV6-2 or TRBV6-3 and TRBJ2-1; 11 positions agree with TRBD2. Trimming cost V 6 bases and J 9 bases; bases outside gene matches: 7. From germline, CDR1 is MNHEY and CDR2 SVGEGT. The CDR3 consists of 14 residues. CDR3 sequence (DNA): TGTGCCAGCAGAAATAGCGGGAGGGCCAGTGAGCAGTTCTTC. Its protein is CASRNSGRASEQFF.

The CDR3 sequence is CASPTKESEAFF. CDR3 sequence (DNA): TGTGCCAGCCCGACGAAGGAATCTGAAGCTTTCTTT. This chain uses TRBV6-1 with TRBJ1-1; D remains unclear. Trimming left V 8 bases short and J 6 bases short, with 13 bases between. Germline CDR1 reads MNHNS; CDR2 reads SASEGT. The CDR3 runs to 12 residues.

The J gene is TRBJ2-6, the V gene TRBV14, with 7 bases fitting TRBD1. Trimming cost V 0 bases and J 2 bases; bases outside gene matches: 13. Per germline, CDR1 SGHDN and CDR2 FVKESK. The CDR3 is 20 amino acids. CDR3 in DNA: TGTGCCAGCAGCCAAGAATCTTTCCCATACAGGGGCGCTGGGGCCAACGTCCTGACTTTC. Encoded protein: CASSQESFPYRGAGANVLTF.

The table lists this clonotype with a few counts. This chain uses TRBV14 with TRBJ2-3; D may be TRBD2 (6 bases). Germline CDR1 is SGHDN and CDR2 is FVKESK. The CDR3 loop spans 16 amino acids. Trimming took off 2 bases at V and 5 bases at J, with 17 bases between the two ends. In DNA form, the CDR3 reads TGTGCCAGCAGCCAACCGGCGGGGACCTTTCGAGATACGCAGTATTTT. Its protein is CASSQPAGTFRDTQYF.

V is TRBV23-1 and J is TRBJ2-1; 8 bases map to TRBD2. TRBV23-1 is reported as an ORF; its role is uncertain. The CDR3 covers 17 residues. V lost 5 bases, J lost 2 bases, and 11 bases stayed unmatched. In DNA, the CDR3 is TGCGCCAGCAGTACCCCCGGGGGGACTAGGACCTACAATGAGCAGTTCTTC. It yields the protein CASSTPGGTRTYNEQFF.

This clonotype has ten or more counts. CDR3: CASSLFGGLEDQPQHF. CDR3 bases: TGTGCCAGCAGTTTGTTTGGAGGGCTTGAGGATCAGCCCCAGCATTTT. J is TRBJ1-5 and V is TRBV12-3 or TRBV12-4, with D hard to call. The CDR3 has 16 residues. V was shortened by 3 bases and J by 5 bases, with 17 bases between the two germline ends.

This clonotype was seen ten or more times. The V and J genes are TRBV7-8 and TRBJ1-5; TRBD1 aligns across 9 bases. Germline V lookup: CDR1 SGHVS, CDR2 FQNEAQ. The CDR3 has 15 residues. J was trimmed by 3 bases and V by 5 bases; bases with no gene match: 5. CDR3 nucleotides: TGTGCCAGCAGCCCCCGGGACAGGGACAATCAGCCCCAGCATTTT. It encodes CASSPRDRDNQPQHF.

This chain connects TRBV3-1 to TRBJ2-1; 9 positions match TRBD2. The CDR3 extends over 16 amino acids. Germline CDR1 LGHDT, CDR2 YNNKEL (reference sequence). Germline trimming cut 4 bases from V and 3 bases from J; bases unmatched to any gene: 7. This CDR3 reads CASSPLSGGFYNEQFF. In nucleotides, the CDR3 is TGTGCCAGCAGCCCGCTTAGCGGGGGCTTCTACAATGAGCAGTTCTTC.

This clonotype was seen more than once but under ten times. The chain is built from TRBV6-5 and TRBJ1-1; no clear D gene. Trimming shortened V by 2 bases and J by 4 bases, and 14 bases separated the two germline ends. The CDR3 has 15 amino acids. CDR1 and CDR2 from the germline V gene are MNHEY and SVGAGI. The CDR3 is CASSYTLDRTTEAFF. DNA for the CDR3: TGTGCCAGCAGTTACACCCTGGATAGAACCACTGAAGCTTTCTTT.

This clonotype was counted a few times. V usage is TRBV20-1 and J usage is TRBJ2-5, with 11 bases identical to TRBD2. The CDR3 sequence is 14 residues long. Germline V CDR1 and CDR2: DFQATT, SNEGSKA (reference sequence). V trimming: 5 bases; J trimming: 7 bases; junction bases outside the gene matches: 9. This CDR3 reads CSAYSGRVQGTQYF. CDR3 DNA sequence: TGCAGTGCTTATAGCGGGAGGGTCCAGGGGACCCAGTACTTC.

In its sample, this clonotype was seen a few times. The CDR3 region has the DNA TGTGCCACCAGAAGCGGGGGGGCCTTCGTCCACGAGCAGTACGTC. It translates to CATRSGGAFVHEQYV. V and J are TRBV28 and TRBJ2-7; 10 bases line up with TRBD2. This CDR3 contains 15 residues. Germline V gives CDR1 MDHEN, CDR2 SYDVKM. After removal of 10 bases from V and 5 bases from J, the junction contained 14 bases not matched to a gene.

This clonotype was counted many times. The rearrangement joins TRBV15 to TRBJ2-7; 10 positions match TRBD2. CDR3 length equals 17 residues. The ends lost 0 bases at V and 2 bases at J; junction bases unmatched: 7. The germline V gene encodes CDR1 LNHNV and CDR2 YYDKDF (reference sequence). CDR3 region: CATSRDTSGKKAYEQYF. CDR3 DNA: TGTGCCACCAGCAGAGATACTAGCGGGAAAAAGGCCTACGAGCAGTACTTC.

This clonotype was found once. The CDR3 here is CASSDTGGVADTQYF. CDR3 DNA: TGTGCCAGCAGCGACACAGGGGGCGTGGCAGATACGCAGTATTTT. The V and J genes are TRBV2 and TRBJ2-3; 9 nucleotides match TRBD1. V lost 6 bases to trimming and J lost 4 bases; unmatched junction nucleotides: 8. The CDR3 is 15 amino acids. Germline V CDR1 and CDR2: SNHLY, FYNNEI.

This clonotype was detected a few times. The V call is TRBV20-1, the J call TRBJ1-6; 7 bases are shared with TRBD1. V lost 0 bases to trimming and J lost 8 bases; unmatched junction nucleotides: 4. The CDR3 covers 14 residues. Germline CDR1 is DFQATT and CDR2 is SNEGSKA (reference sequence). The CDR3 is CSARDDRVDSPLHF. For the CDR3, the DNA is TGCAGTGCTAGAGATGACAGGGTTGATTCACCCCTCCACTTT.

J is TRBJ2-1 and V is TRBV7-9; D is undetermined. Trimming removed 5 bases from V and 9 bases from J, with 11 bases in between. This CDR3 is 12 amino acids long. Germline V lookup: CDR1 SEHNR, CDR2 FQNEAQ (reference sequence). CDR3 sequence: CASSQRTLEQFF. CDR3 in DNA: TGTGCCAGCAGCCAGCGCACCCTTGAGCAGTTCTTC.

V is TRBV6-1 and J is TRBJ1-2, with a possible D match to TRBD1 (5 bases). V lost 6 bases to trimming and J lost 4 bases, with 18 bases between them. Germline V gives CDR1 MNHNS, CDR2 SASEGT. The CDR3 consists of 15 residues. CDR3 sequence reads: CASRPPGWGTYGYTF. The CDR3 DNA reads TGTGCCAGCAGGCCACCAGGTTGGGGGACCTATGGCTACACCTTC.

This clonotype was recorded a few times. The chain joins TRBV7-6 to TRBJ2-3; tentatively, D is TRBD1 (6 bases). V shed 3 bases and J shed 5 bases, with 15 bases lying between them. This CDR3 has 15 amino acids. Germline V lookup: CDR1 SGHVS, CDR2 FNYEAQ. The CDR3 is CASSLGDDRRDTQYF. In DNA, the CDR3 is TGTGCCAGCAGCTTGGGAGATGACAGGCGAGATACGCAGTATTTT.

V gene TRBV12-3 or TRBV12-4 combines with J gene TRBJ2-5; a weak D match, TRBD2 (7 bases). The length of the CDR3 is 14 residues. Trimming stripped 6 bases from V and 5 bases from J, with 16 bases between. CDR3: CASSPGGPEETQYF. Here the CDR3 DNA reads TGTGCCAGCAGCCCGGGGGGCCCCGAGGAGACCCAGTACTTC.

This clonotype has just a few counts. This chain connects TRBV20-1 to TRBJ2-5; TRBD2 agrees at 10 bases. After removal of 3 bases from V and 5 bases from J, the junction contained 9 bases not matched to a gene. CDR3 length: 15 residues. Germline CDR1 and CDR2: DFQATT and SNEGSKA (reference sequence). In DNA, the CDR3 is TGCAGTGCTAGGCGGGGGACTAGCGATATTGAGACCCAGTACTTC. It is translated as CSARRGTSDIETQYF.